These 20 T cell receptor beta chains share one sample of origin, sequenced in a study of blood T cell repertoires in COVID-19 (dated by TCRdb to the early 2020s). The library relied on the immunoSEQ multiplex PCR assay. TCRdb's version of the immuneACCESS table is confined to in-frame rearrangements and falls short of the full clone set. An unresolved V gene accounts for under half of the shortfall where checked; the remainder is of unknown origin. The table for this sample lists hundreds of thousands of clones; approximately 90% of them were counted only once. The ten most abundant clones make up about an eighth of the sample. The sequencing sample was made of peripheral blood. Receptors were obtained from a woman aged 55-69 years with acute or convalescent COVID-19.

CDR3 amino acids: CASSQPLIRQGTEAFF. DNA of the CDR3: TGTGCCAGCAGCCAGCCCTTAATTCGACAGGGCACTGAAGCTTTCTTT. The chain is built from TRBV5-6 and TRBJ1-1, with 7 positions matching TRBD1. The CDR3 has 16 amino acids. The ends lost 4 bases at V and 4 bases at J; junction bases unmatched: 13. Germline values: CDR1 SGHDT, CDR2 YYEEEE.

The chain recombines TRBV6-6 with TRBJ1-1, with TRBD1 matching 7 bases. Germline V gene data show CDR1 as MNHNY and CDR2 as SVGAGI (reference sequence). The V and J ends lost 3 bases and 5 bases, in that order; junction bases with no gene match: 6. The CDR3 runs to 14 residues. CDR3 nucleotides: TGTGCCAGCAGTTATCGGACAGGAGGAACTGAAGCTTTCTTT. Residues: CASSYRTGGTEAFF.

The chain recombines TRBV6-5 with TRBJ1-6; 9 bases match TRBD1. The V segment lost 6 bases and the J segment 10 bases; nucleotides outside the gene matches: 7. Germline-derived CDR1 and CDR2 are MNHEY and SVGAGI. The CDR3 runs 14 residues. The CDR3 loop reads CASRPTGGSSPLHF. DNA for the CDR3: TGTGCCAGCAGACCCACAGGGGGCAGCTCACCCCTCCACTTT.

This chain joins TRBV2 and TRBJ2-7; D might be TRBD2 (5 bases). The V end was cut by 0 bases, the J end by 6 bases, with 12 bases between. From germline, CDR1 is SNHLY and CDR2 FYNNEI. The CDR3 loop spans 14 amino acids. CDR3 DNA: TGTGCCAGCAGTGAAGCAGTGTCGGGGATCGAGCAGTACTTC. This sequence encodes CASSEAVSGIEQYF.

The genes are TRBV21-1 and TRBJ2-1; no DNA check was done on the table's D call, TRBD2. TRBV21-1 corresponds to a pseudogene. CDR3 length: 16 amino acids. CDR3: CASSTLAGGGVNEQFF. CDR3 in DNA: TGTGCCAGCAGCACATTAGCGGGGGGCGGCGTAAATGAGCAGTTCTTC.

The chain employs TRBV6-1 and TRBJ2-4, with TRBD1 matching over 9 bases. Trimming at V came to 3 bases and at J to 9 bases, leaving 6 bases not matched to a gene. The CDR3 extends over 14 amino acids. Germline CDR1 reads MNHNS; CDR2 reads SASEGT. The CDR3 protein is CASSETGGFGIQYF. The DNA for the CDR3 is TGTGCCAGCAGTGAGACAGGGGGGTTTGGCATTCAGTACTTC.

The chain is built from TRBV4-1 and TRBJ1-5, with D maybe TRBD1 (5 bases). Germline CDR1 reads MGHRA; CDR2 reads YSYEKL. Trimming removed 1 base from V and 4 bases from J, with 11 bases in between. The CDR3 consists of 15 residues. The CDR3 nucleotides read TGCGCCAGCAGCCAAGCCACAGGTCCTAATCAGCCCCAGCATTTT. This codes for CASSQATGPNQPQHF.

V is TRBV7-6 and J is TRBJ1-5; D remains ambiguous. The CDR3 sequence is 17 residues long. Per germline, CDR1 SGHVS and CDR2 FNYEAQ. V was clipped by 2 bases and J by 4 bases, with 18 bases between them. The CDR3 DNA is TGTGCCAGCAGCTTATCTCCACCGGAGAACTCAAATCAGCCCCAGCATTTT. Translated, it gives CASSLSPPENSNQPQHF.

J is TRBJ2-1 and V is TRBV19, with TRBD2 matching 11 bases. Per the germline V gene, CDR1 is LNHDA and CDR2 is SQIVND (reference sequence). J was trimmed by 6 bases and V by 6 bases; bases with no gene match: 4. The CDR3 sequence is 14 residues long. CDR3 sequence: CASSLAGGRNEQFF. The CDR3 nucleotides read TGTGCCAGTAGCCTAGCGGGGGGCCGCAATGAGCAGTTCTTC. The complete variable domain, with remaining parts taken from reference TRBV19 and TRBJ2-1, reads DGGITQSPKYLFRKEGQNVTLSCEQNLNHDAMYWYRQDPGQGLRLIYYSQIVNDFQKGDIAEGYSVSREKKESFPLTVTSAQKNPTAFYLCASSLAGGRNEQFFGPGTRLTVL.

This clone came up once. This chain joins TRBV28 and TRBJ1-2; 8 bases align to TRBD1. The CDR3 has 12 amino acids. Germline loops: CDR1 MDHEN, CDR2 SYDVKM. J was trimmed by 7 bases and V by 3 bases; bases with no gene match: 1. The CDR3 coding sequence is TGTGCCAGCAGTTTCGACAGGGGTGGCTACACCTTC. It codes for CASSFDRGGYTF.

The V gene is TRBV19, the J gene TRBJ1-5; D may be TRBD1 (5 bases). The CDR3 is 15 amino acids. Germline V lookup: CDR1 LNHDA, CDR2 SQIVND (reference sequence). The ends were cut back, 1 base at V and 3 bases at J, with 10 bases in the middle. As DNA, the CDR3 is TGTGCCAGTAGTATAGTGTCAGGGAACAATCAGCCCCAGCATTTT. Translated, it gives CASSIVSGNNQPQHF.

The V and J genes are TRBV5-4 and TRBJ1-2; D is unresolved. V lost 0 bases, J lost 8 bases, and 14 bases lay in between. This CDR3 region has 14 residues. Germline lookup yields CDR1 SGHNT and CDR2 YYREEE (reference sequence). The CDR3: CASSLDRSRGGYTF. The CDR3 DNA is TGTGCCAGCAGCTTGGATCGGTCTCGAGGGGGCTACACCTTC.

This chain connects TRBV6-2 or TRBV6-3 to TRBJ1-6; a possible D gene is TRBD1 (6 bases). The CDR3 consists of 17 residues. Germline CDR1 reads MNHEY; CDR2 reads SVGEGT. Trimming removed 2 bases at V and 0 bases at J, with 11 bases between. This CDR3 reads CASSYLRGSSYNSPLHF. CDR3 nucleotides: TGTGCCAGCAGTTACCTAAGGGGGAGCTCCTATAATTCACCCCTCCACTTT.

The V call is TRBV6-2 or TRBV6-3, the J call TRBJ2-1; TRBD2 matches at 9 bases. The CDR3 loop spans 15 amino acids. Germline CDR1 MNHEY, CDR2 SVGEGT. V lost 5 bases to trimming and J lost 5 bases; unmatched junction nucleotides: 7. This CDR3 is CASSPPAGGHNEQFF. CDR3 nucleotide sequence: TGTGCCAGCAGTCCACCCGCGGGAGGGCACAATGAGCAGTTCTTC.

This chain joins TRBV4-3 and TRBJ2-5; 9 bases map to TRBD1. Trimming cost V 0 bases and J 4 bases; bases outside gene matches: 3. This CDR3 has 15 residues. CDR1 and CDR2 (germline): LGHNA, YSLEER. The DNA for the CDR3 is TGCGCCAGCAGCCAAGATGGACAGGGGCGAGAGACCCAGTACTTC. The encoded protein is CASSQDGQGRETQYF.

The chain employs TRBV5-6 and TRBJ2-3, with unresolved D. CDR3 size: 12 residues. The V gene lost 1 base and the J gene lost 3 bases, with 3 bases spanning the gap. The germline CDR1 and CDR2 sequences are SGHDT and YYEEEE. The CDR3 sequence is CASSLQTDTQYF. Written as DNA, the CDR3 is TGTGCCAGCAGCTTGCAGACAGATACGCAGTATTTT.

Written as DNA, the CDR3 is TGTGCCAGCAGTTTCATCTACAGAGAGATCTATGGCTACACCTTC. Its translation: CASSFIYREIYGYTF. This chain connects TRBV28 to TRBJ1-2, with unresolved D. Trimming shortened V by 3 bases and J by 4 bases, and 15 bases separated the two germline ends. The CDR3 contains 15 residues. The germline gives CDR1 MDHEN, CDR2 SYDVKM.

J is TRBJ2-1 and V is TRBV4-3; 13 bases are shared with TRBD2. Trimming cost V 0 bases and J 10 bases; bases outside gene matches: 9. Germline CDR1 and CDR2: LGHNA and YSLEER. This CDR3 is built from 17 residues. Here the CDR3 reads CASSQDVTSGRGNEQFF. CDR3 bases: TGCGCCAGCAGCCAAGATGTAACTAGCGGGAGGGGTAACGAGCAGTTCTTC.

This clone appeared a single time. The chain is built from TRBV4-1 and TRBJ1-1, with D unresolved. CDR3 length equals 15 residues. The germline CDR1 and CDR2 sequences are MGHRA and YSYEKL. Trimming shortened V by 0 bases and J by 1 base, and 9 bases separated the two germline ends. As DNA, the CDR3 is TGCGCCAGCAGCCAAGAAAGTGGGCAGAACACTGAAGCTTTCTTT. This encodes CASSQESGQNTEAFF.

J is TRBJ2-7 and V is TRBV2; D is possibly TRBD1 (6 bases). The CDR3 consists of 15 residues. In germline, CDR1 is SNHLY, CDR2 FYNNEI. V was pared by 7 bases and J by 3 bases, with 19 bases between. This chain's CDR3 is CASKGATDSYYEQYF. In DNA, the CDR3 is TGTGCCAGCAAAGGCGCTACGGACAGCTACTACGAGCAGTACTTC.